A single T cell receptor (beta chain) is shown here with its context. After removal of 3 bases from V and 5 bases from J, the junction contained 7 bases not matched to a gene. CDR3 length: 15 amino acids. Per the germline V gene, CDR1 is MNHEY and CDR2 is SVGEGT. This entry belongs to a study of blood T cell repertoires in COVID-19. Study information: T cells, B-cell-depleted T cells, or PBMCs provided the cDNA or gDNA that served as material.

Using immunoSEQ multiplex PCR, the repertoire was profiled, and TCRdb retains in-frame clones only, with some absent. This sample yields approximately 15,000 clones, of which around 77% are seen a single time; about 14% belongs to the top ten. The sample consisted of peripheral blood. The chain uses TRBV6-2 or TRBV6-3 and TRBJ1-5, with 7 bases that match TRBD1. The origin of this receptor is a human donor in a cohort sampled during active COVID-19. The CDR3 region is CASSYYGQEDQPQHF. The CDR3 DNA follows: TGTGCCAGCAGTTATTATGGACAGGAGGATCAGCCCCAGCATTTT.